The 15 T cell receptor beta chains presented below share a single source sample, sequenced in a study of post-analysis software for immune sequencing data. Study-level findings and limits: In patients, TRBV5-6, TRBV5-1 and TRBV20-1 belonged to roughly five TRBV segments found more frequently than in controls.

The TCR beta cDNA libraries contained unique molecular identifiers. Each CDR3 protein gets one entry after TCRdb re-called the PCR reads with MiXCR. The sample has hundreds of thousands of distinct CDR3 sequences, around 40% seen once. Antigens for these TCRs are unknown. The source material was blood. Receptor source: a girl aged 5 to 17 with multiple sclerosis.

DNA for the CDR3: TGTGCCAGCAGTCCCTGGCGCCGTAAGACAGATACGCAGTATTTT. It codes for CASSPWRRKTDTQYF. This sequence joins TRBV28 and TRBJ2-3; unclear D gene. The germline gives CDR1 MDHEN, CDR2 SYDVKM. The V gene lost 5 bases and the J gene lost 3 bases, with 15 bases spanning the gap. This CDR3 contains 15 residues.

This clonotype appeared a few times. The genes are TRBV7-9 and TRBJ2-6; a possible D gene is TRBD2 (5 bases). The V gene lost 1 base and the J gene lost 0 bases, with 16 bases spanning the gap. Germline CDR1 SEHNR, CDR2 FQNEAQ (reference sequence). This CDR3 comprises 19 residues. CDR3 sequence: CASSLEVGIPFSGANVLTF. The CDR3 DNA reads TGTGCCAGCAGCTTAGAAGTCGGGATTCCCTTCTCTGGGGCCAACGTCCTGACTTTC. Full variable domain (remainder filled in from reference TRBV7-9 and TRBJ2-6): DTGVSQNPRHKITKRGQNVTFRCDPISEHNRLYWYRQTLGQGPEFLTYFQNEAQLEKSRLLSDRFSAERPKGSFSTLEIQRTEQGDSAMYLCASSLEVGIPFSGANVLTFGAGSRLTVL.

The rearrangement joins TRBV10-3 to TRBJ2-1, with 10 bases that match TRBD2. Per germline, CDR1 ENHRY and CDR2 SYGVKD. This CDR3 has 14 amino acids. The ends lost 6 bases at V and 9 bases at J; junction bases unmatched: 8. The CDR3: CAISGTPSGGEQFF. The CDR3 DNA reads TGTGCCATCAGCGGAACGCCTAGCGGGGGTGAGCAGTTCTTC.

V gene TRBV6-6 combines with J gene TRBJ2-5; D not certain. The J call may be incorrect, as the DNA end agrees better with TRBJ2-7. Looked up from germline, CDR1 is MNHNY and CDR2 is SVGAGI (reference sequence). This CDR3 has 14 amino acids. CDR3 coding DNA: TGTGCCAGCAGTTACTGGTCCCTTGGGGACGAGCAGTACTTC. Translated: CASSYWSLGDEQYF.

This clonotype was counted only a few times. This chain joins TRBV5-5 and TRBJ2-1; 8 bases are a match to TRBD1. Losses at the gene ends were 5 bases for V and 8 bases for J; bases not matched to a gene: 3. The CDR3 sequence is 12 residues long. CDR1 SGHKS and CDR2 YYEKEE come from the germline V gene (reference sequence). As DNA, the CDR3 is TGTGCCAGCAGGCAACAGGGGGATGAGCAGTTCTTC. It translates to CASRQQGDEQFF.

The chain employs TRBV7-4 and TRBJ1-4, with D unresolved. The germline V gene encodes CDR1 SGHVT and CDR2 SQSDAQ. V lost 7 bases, J lost 7 bases, and 13 bases lay in between. This CDR3 is built from 13 residues. In DNA, the CDR3 is TGTGCCAGCATCTTTAGGCTAGGTGAAAAACTGTTTTTT. This gives the protein CASIFRLGEKLFF.

V usage is TRBV15 and J usage is TRBJ2-1; 8 bases align to TRBD1. The CDR3 runs to 13 residues. V was clipped by 1 base and J by 8 bases; unmatched bases: 1. Germline V gives CDR1 LNHNV, CDR2 YYDKDF (reference sequence). The CDR3 DNA is TGTGCCACCAGCAGAGGGGACAGGCATGAGCAGTTCTTC. Protein product: CATSRGDRHEQFF.

This clonotype has just a few counts. This sequence joins TRBV5-6 and TRBJ2-7; D not resolved. CDR1 and CDR2 from the germline V gene are SGHDT and YYEEEE. Deletions cut 1 base from V and 0 bases from J, with 11 bases between. CDR3 length equals 15 residues. The CDR3 sequence: CASSLPGLDSYEQYF. The DNA of the CDR3 is TGTGCCAGCAGCTTGCCAGGTCTGGACTCCTACGAGCAGTACTTC. Using reference TRBV5-6 and TRBJ2-7 for the parts outside the CDR3, the full variable domain is DAGVTQSPTHLIKTRGQQVTLRCSPKSGHDTVSWYQQALGQGPQFIFQYYEEEERQRGNFPDRFSGHQFPNYSSELNVNALLLGDSALYLCASSLPGLDSYEQYFGPGTRLTVT.

V and J are TRBV5-1 and TRBJ2-5; D remains ambiguous. Germline V gene sequence: CDR1 SGHRS, CDR2 YFSETQ. CDR3 length: 12 amino acids. The V and J ends lost 0 bases and 5 bases respectively, with 5 bases between them. CDR3 DNA sequence: TGCGCCAGCAGCTTGGCGTGGGAGACCCAGTACTTC. This translates into CASSLAWETQYF.

In its sample, this clonotype was seen once. This sequence joins TRBV24-1 and TRBJ2-1; 12 bases are a match to TRBD2. CDR1 is KGHDR, CDR2 SFDVKD, per germline. V shed 3 bases, J shed 2 bases, and the junction held 10 bases outside the gene matches. The CDR3 contains 19 residues. The CDR3 loop reads CATSDPGLAGPATYNEQFF. In DNA form, the CDR3 reads TGTGCCACCAGTGATCCGGGACTAGCGGGCCCCGCTACCTACAATGAGCAGTTCTTC.

The chain links TRBV10-3 to TRBJ1-2, with TRBD1 matching 9 bases. The CDR3 totals 15 residues. From germline, CDR1 is ENHRY and CDR2 SYGVKD. V dropped 2 bases and J dropped 4; count of bases not matched to a gene: 5. CDR3 bases: TGTGCCATCAGTGAGACCGGGACAGGGACCTATGGCTACACCTTC. Amino acids: CAISETGTGTYGYTF.

J is TRBJ1-5 and V is TRBV20-1, with TRBD1 identical over 9 bases. The junction had 11 bases not matched to a gene; V was cut back by 6 bases and J by 5 bases. CDR1 is DFQATT and CDR2 is SNEGSKA in the germline V gene (reference sequence). This CDR3 spans 15 amino acids. The CDR3 here is CSAEDGTGSDQPQHF. The CDR3 DNA is TGCAGTGCCGAAGACGGGACAGGGTCCGATCAGCCCCAGCATTTT.

The J gene is TRBJ2-6, the V gene TRBV2; D is unresolved. The ends were cut back, 4 bases at V and 0 bases at J, with 10 bases in the middle. The CDR3 has 16 residues. CDR1 and CDR2 (germline): SNHLY, FYNNEI. Here the CDR3 reads CASSARPSSGANVLTF. Here the CDR3 DNA reads TGTGCCAGCAGTGCAAGGCCGAGCTCTGGGGCCAACGTCCTGACTTTC.

The chain links TRBV5-1 to TRBJ2-2; D is undetermined. V lost 0 bases and J 1 base, leaving 10 bases between the germline ends. Per the germline V gene, CDR1 is SGHRS and CDR2 is YFSETQ. The CDR3 loop spans 16 amino acids. CDR3 region: CASSLEAAGNTGELFF. As DNA, the CDR3 is TGCGCCAGCAGCTTGGAGGCTGCAGGGAACACCGGGGAGCTGTTTTTT.

The rearrangement joins TRBV12-3 or TRBV12-4 to TRBJ2-7; TRBD1 is a possible D gene (5 bases). Between the trimmed V and J ends, which lost 2 bases and 11 bases, there was a span of 16 bases. The CDR3 runs to 13 residues. CDR3 protein: CASSLFQDTGEYF. CDR3 nucleotide sequence: TGTGCCAGCAGTTTATTCCAGGACACGGGCGAGTACTTC.